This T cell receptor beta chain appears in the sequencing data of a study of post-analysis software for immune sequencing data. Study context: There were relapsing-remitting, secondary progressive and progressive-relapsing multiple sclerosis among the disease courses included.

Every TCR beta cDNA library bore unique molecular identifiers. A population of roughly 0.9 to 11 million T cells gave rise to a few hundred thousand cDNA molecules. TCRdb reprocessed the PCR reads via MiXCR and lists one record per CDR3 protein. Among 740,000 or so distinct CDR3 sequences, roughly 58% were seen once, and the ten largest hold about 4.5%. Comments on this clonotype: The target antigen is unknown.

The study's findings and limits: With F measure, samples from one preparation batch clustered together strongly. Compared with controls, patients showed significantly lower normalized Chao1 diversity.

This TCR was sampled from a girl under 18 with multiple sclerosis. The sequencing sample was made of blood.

Written as DNA, the CDR3 is TGTGCCAGCAGCGGCGGGACAGGGCACGAGTTCTCCTACAATGAGCAGTTCTTC. Its translation: CASSGGTGHEFSYNEQFF. V is TRBV21-1 and J is TRBJ2-1; TRBD1 is the table's D call, not checked against the DNA. TRBV21-1 is recorded as a pseudogene. The CDR3 consists of 18 residues.